Below are 9 T cell receptor beta chains sequenced from a single sample in a study of T cell repertoires in cytomegalovirus infection. Their antigens are not known. TCRdb redid the calling of the reads with MiXCR, one entry per CDR3 protein. Of about 570,000 distinct CDR3 sequences listed, 35% to 50% are singletons. The sequencing used cultured PBMCs, collected from culture after CMV antigen stimulation. The receptors here all came from a human donor in good health (CMV status not recorded). Some clones in this sample may be carry-over from other donors' samples.

The chain is built from TRBV2 and TRBJ1-2, with D uncertain. The V gene's germline CDR1 is SNHLY and CDR2 FYNNEI. The CDR3 is 12 amino acids. V shed 3 bases and J shed 4 bases, with 6 bases lying between them. The CDR3 region has the DNA TGTGCCAGCAGTGAGAACCTCTATGGCTACACCTTC. This sequence encodes CASSENLYGYTF. The entire variable domain, with the rest obtained from reference TRBV2 and TRBJ1-2, is as follows: EPEVTQTPSHQVTQMGQEVILRCVPISNHLYFYWYRQILGQKVEFLVSFYNNEISEKSEIFDDQFSVERPDGSNFTLKIRSTKLEDSAMYFCASSENLYGYTFGSGTRLTVV.

This clonotype was observed a few times. V is TRBV7-2 and J is TRBJ2-1, with D perhaps TRBD1 (6 bases). Germline assignment: CDR1 SGHTA and CDR2 FQGNSA. The V end lost 5 bases, the J end lost 5 bases, and 16 bases lay between the germline ends. The CDR3 has 15 amino acids. CDR3 coding DNA: TGTGCCAGCAGCCCCCAGACAGGCGACAACAATGAGCAGTTCTTC. Amino acid sequence: CASSPQTGDNNEQFF.

The chain links TRBV6-6 to TRBJ2-5, with 7 bases aligning to TRBD1. This CDR3 comprises 12 residues. Per germline, CDR1 MNHNY and CDR2 SVGAGI (reference sequence). J was trimmed by 2 bases and V by 8 bases; bases with no gene match: 2. The CDR3 spells CASGTAQETQYF. The CDR3 nucleotides read TGTGCCAGCGGGACAGCACAAGAGACCCAGTACTTC.

The rearrangement uses TRBV6-6 and TRBJ2-1; D possibly corresponds to TRBD2 (6 bases). Germline V CDR1 and CDR2: MNHNY, SVGAGI (reference sequence). V was pared by 2 bases and J by 4 bases, with 12 bases between. This CDR3 contains 15 residues. CDR3 residues: CASSYNGGDYNEQFF. CDR3 bases: TGTGCCAGCAGTTACAATGGCGGGGATTACAATGAGCAGTTCTTC.

This clonotype occurred a few times. This chain uses TRBV4-1 with TRBJ2-4; 7 bases are shared with TRBD1. CDR1 is MGHRA and CDR2 is YSYEKL in the germline V gene. This CDR3 is built from 18 residues. With 4 bases clipped from V and 0 bases from J, the junction kept 12 bases outside the gene matches. This CDR3 is CASSPGTAKQLAKNIQYF. The CDR3 DNA follows: TGCGCCAGCAGCCCAGGGACAGCAAAACAATTAGCCAAAAACATTCAGTACTTC.

CDR3 sequence reads: CASSFLWGIGRNNEQFF. The CDR3 DNA reads as TGTGCCAGCAGCTTTTTATGGGGGATTGGGAGGAACAATGAGCAGTTCTTC. The V call is TRBV7-2, the J call TRBJ2-1, with a tentative D call TRBD2 (6 bases). Germline CDR1 SGHTA, CDR2 FQGNSA. V dropped 3 bases and J dropped 5 bases, with 20 bases sitting between them. This CDR3 comprises 17 residues.

In its sample, this clonotype was seen once. The chain has TRBV6-1 and TRBJ2-5; D might be TRBD1 or TRBD2, each matching 6 bases. V lost 2 bases to trimming and J lost 5 bases, with 18 bases between them. Germline values: CDR1 MNHNS, CDR2 SASEGT. The length of the CDR3 is 16 residues. CDR3 DNA: TGTGCCAGCAGTGAACGTCGGGGGCCCCCCTGGGAGACCCAGTACTTC. It codes for CASSERRGPPWETQYF.

This clonotype was seen only a few times. V and J are TRBV7-8 and TRBJ1-5, with unresolved D. This CDR3 region has 15 residues. The V gene lost 3 bases and the J gene lost 3 bases, with 12 bases spanning the gap. Germline assignment: CDR1 SGHVS and CDR2 FQNEAQ. This CDR3 reads CASSFRQAHNQPQHF. The CDR3 DNA follows: TGTGCCAGCAGCTTTCGGCAGGCACACAATCAGCCCCAGCATTTT.

The chain combines TRBV19 with TRBJ1-2; perhaps TRBD1 as D (5 bases). V was pared by 5 bases and J by 6 bases, with 16 bases between. CDR1 is LNHDA and CDR2 is SQIVND in the germline V gene (reference sequence). The CDR3 is 14 residues long. CDR3 residues: CASSPQQETHGYTF. CDR3 nucleotide sequence: TGTGCCAGTAGTCCCCAACAGGAGACCCATGGCTACACCTTC.